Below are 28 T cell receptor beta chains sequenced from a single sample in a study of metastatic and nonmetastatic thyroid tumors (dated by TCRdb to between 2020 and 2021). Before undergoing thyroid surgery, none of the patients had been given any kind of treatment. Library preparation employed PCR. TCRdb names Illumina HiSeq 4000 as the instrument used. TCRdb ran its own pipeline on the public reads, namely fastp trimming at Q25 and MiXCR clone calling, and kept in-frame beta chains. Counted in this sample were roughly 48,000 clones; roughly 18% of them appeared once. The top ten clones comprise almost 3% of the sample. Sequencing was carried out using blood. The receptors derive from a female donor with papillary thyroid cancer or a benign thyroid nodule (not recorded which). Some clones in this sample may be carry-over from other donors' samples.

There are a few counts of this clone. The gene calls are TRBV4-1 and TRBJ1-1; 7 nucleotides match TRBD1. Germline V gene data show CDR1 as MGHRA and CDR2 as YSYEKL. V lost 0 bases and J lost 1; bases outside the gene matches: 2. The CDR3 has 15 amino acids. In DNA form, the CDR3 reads TGCGCCAGCAGCCAAGACCGGGACAGGAACACTGAAGCTTTCTTT. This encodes CASSQDRDRNTEAFF.

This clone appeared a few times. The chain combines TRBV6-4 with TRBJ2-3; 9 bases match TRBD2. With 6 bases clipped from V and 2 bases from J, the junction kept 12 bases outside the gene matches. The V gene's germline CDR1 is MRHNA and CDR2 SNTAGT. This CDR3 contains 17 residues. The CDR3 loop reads CASSQDLSGGTTDTQYF. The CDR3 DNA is TGTGCCAGCAGCCAGGACCTAAGCGGGGGGACCACAGATACGCAGTATTTT.

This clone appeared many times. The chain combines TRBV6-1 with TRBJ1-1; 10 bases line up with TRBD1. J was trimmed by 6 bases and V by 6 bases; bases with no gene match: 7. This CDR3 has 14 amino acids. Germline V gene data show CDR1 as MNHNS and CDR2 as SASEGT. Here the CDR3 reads CASRGTGAVAEAFF. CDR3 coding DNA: TGTGCCAGCAGGGGGACAGGGGCGGTCGCTGAAGCTTTCTTT.

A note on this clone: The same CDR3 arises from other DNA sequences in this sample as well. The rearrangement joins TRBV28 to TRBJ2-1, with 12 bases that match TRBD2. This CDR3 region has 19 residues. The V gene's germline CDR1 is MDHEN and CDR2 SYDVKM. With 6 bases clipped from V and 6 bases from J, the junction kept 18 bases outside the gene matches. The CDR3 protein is CASSQSGLAGGGELNEQFF. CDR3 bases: TGTGCCAGCAGCCAATCGGGACTAGCGGGTGGGGGGGAACTCAATGAGCAGTTCTTC.

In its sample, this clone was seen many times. In nucleotides, the CDR3 is TGTGCCAGTAGTACGAGGGGACAGCGGATAGGCTACACCTTC. This sequence encodes CASSTRGQRIGYTF. This chain uses TRBV19 with TRBJ1-2; 7 bases fit TRBD1. Germline values: CDR1 LNHDA, CDR2 SQIVND (reference sequence). The CDR3 consists of 14 residues. Trimming at V came to 4 bases and at J to 8 bases, leaving 10 bases not matched to a gene.

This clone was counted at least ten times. The CDR3 DNA is TGTGCCAGCAGCTTAGTCAGGGGAGTGGGTGAGACCCAGTACTTC. This encodes CASSLVRGVGETQYF. The V and J genes are TRBV7-2 and TRBJ2-5, with D maybe TRBD1 (6 bases). This CDR3 has 15 residues. Trimming cost V 1 base and J 5 bases, with 14 bases left between them. In germline, CDR1 is SGHTA, CDR2 FQGNSA.

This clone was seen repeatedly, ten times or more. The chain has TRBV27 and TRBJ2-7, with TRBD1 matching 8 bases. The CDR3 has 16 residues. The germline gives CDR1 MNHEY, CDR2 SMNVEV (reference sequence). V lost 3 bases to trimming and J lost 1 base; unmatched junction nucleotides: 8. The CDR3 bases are TGTGCCAGCAGTTTGTTAGGACAGGGAAATTCCTACGAGCAGTACTTC. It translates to CASSLLGQGNSYEQYF.

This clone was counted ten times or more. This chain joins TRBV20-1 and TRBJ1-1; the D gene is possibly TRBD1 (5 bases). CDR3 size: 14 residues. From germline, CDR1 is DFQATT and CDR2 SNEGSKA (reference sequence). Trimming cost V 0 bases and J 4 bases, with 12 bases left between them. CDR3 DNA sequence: TGCAGTGCTAGAGATGTGAGGGGAGGCACTGAAGCTTTCTTT. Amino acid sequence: CSARDVRGGTEAFF.

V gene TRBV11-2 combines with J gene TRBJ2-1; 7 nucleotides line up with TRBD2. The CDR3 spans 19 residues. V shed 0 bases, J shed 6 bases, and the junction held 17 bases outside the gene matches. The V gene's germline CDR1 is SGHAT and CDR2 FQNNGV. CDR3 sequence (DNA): TGTGCCAGCAGCTTAGATCGGGGGGTGGGAGTGGGTTTCGGCAATGAGCAGTTCTTC. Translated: CASSLDRGVGVGFGNEQFF. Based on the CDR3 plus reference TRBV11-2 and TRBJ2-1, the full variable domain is EAGVAQSPRYKIIEKRQSVAFWCNPISGHATLYWYQQILGQGPKLLIQFQNNGVVDDSQLPKDRFSAERLKGVDSTLKIQPAKLEDSAVYLCASSLDRGVGVGFGNEQFFGPGTRLTVL.

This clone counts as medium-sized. CDR3 in DNA: TGTGCCAGCAGAGCGGGACAAGCTGGAAACACCATATATTTT. Translating gives CASRAGQAGNTIYF. This chain connects TRBV28 to TRBJ1-3; TRBD1 might be the D (6 bases). V lost 6 bases to trimming and J lost 2 bases, with 11 bases between them. The CDR3 has 14 amino acids. Germline-derived CDR1 and CDR2 are MDHEN and SYDVKM. The full variable domain, rest sourced from reference TRBV28 and TRBJ1-3, is DVKVTQSSRYLVKRTGEKVFLECVQDMDHENMFWYRQDPGLGLRLIYFSYDVKMKEKGDIPEGYSVSREKKERFSLILESASTNQTSMYLCASRAGQAGNTIYFGEGSWLTVV.

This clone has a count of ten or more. CDR3 bases: TGCAGTGCTAGAGATTGGGGGGCCAACGTCCTGACTTTC. Translating it yields CSARDWGANVLTF. The rearrangement uses TRBV20-1 and TRBJ2-6, with no clear D. Germline lookup yields CDR1 DFQATT and CDR2 SNEGSKA (reference sequence). Trimming took 0 bases from V and 4 from J, leaving 4 bases between them. There are 13 residues in the CDR3.

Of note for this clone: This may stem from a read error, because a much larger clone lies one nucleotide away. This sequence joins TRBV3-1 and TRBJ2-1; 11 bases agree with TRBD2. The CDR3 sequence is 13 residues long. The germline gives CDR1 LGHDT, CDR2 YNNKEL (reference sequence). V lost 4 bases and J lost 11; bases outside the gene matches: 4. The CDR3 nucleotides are TGTGCCAGCAGCCGACTAGCGGGATATAAGCAGTTCTTC. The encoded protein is CASSRLAGYKQFF.

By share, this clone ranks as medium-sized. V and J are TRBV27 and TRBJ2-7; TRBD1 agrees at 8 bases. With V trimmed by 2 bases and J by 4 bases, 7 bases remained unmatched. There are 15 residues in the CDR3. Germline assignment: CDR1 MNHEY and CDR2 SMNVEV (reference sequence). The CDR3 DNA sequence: TGTGCCAGCAGTTTAAAGGGCAGGGGGCTTTACGAGCAGTACTTC. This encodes CASSLKGRGLYEQYF.

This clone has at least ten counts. The CDR3 loop reads CASSEWTSPRETQYF. The CDR3, as DNA: TGTGCCAGCAGTGAATGGACAAGTCCTAGAGAGACCCAGTACTTC. V and J are TRBV25-1 and TRBJ2-5, with a weak D call TRBD1 (5 bases). This CDR3 is 15 amino acids long. The ends were cut back, 1 base at V and 4 bases at J, with 13 bases in the middle. CDR1 and CDR2 from the germline V gene are MGHDK and SYGVNS.

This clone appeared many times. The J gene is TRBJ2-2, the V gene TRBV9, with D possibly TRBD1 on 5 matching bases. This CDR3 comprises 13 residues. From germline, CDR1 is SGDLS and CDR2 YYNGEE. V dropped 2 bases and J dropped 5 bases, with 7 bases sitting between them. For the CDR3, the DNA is TGTGCCAGCAGCGTCCCAGGGACCGGGGAGCTGTTTTTT. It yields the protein CASSVPGTGELFF.

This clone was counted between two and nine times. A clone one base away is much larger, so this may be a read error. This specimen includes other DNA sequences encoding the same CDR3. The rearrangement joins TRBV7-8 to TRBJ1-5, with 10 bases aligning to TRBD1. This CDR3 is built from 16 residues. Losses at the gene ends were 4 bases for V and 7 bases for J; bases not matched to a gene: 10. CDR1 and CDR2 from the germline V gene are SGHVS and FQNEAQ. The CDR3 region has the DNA TGTGCCAGCAGCTGGGGGACAGGGGCCTCTAGACAGCCCCAGCATTTT. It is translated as CASSWGTGASRQPQHF. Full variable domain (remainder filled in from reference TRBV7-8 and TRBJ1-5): GAGVSQSPRYKVAKRGQDVALRCDPISGHVSLFWYQQALGQGPEFLTYFQNEAQLDKSGLPSDRFFAERPEGSVSTLKIQRTQQEDSAVYLCASSWGTGASRQPQHFGDGTRLSIL.

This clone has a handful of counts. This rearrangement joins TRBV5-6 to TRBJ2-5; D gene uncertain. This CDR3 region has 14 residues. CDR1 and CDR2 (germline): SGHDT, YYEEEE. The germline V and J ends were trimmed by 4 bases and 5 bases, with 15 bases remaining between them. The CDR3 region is CASSPDPPGETQYF. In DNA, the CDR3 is TGTGCCAGCAGCCCGGACCCTCCTGGGGAGACCCAGTACTTC.

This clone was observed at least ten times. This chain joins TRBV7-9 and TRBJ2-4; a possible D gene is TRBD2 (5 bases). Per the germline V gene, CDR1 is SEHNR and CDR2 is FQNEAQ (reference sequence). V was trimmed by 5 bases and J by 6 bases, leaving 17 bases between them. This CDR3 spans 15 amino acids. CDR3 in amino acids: CASSNPSREGNIQYF. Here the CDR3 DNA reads TGTGCCAGCAGCAACCCCTCCCGTGAGGGAAACATTCAGTACTTC.

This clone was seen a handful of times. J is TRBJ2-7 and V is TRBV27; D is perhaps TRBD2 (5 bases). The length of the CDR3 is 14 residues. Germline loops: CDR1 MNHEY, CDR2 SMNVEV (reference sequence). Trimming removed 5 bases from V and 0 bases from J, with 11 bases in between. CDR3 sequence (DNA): TGTGCCAGCAGTAAGATGGACTTCTCCTACGAGCAGTACTTC. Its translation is CASSKMDFSYEQYF.

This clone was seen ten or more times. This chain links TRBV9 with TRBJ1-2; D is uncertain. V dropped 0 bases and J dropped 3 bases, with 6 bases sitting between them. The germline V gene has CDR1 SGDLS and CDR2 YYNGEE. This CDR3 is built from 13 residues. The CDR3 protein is CASSVGTDYGYTF. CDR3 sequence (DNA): TGTGCCAGCAGCGTAGGAACGGACTATGGCTACACCTTC.

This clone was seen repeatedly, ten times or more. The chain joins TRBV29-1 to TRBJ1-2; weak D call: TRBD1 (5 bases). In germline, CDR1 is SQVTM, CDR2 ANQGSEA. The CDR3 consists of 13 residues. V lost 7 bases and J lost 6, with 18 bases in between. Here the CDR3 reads CSAGVGRRDGYTF. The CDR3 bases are TGCAGCGCCGGGGTGGGGCGTAGGGATGGCTACACCTTC. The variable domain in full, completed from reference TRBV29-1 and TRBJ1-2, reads SAVISQKPSRDICQRGTSLTIQCQVDSQVTMMFWYRQQPGQSLTLIATANQGSEATYESGFVIDKFPISRPNLTFSTLTVSNMSPEDSSIYLCSAGVGRRDGYTFGSGTRLTVV.

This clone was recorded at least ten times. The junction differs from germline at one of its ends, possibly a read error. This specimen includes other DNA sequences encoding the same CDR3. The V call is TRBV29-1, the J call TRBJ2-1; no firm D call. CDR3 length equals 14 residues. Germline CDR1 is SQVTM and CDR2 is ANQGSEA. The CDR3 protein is CSVEDPYRNNEQFF. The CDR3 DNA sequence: TGCAGCGTCGAAGATCCATATAGAAACAATGAGCAGTTCTTC.

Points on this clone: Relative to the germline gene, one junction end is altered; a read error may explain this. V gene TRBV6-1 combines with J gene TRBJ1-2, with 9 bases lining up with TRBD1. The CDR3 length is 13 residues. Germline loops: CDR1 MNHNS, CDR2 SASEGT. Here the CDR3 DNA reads TGTGCCAGCAGTGAGGGGACAGGGCCAGACATGCGATTC. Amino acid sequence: CASSEGTGPDMRF.

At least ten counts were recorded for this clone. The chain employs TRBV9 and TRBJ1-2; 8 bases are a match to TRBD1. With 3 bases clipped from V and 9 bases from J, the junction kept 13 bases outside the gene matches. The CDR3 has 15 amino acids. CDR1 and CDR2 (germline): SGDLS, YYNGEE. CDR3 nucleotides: TGTGCCAGCAGCGCCCAACCGGACAGGGTGGGGAGCTACACCTTC. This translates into CASSAQPDRVGSYTF.

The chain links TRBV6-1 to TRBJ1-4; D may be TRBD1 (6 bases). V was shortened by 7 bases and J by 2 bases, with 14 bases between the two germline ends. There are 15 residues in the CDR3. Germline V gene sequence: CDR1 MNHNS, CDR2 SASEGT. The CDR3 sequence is CASIYQGPTNEKLFF. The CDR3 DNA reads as TGTGCCAGCATTTATCAGGGGCCCACTAATGAAAAACTGTTTTTT.

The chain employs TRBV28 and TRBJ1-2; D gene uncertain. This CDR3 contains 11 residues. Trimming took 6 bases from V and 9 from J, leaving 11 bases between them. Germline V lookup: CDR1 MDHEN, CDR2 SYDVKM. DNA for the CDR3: TGTGCCAGCAGCCAAGCTAGGTGCTACACCTTC. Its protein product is CASSQARCYTF.

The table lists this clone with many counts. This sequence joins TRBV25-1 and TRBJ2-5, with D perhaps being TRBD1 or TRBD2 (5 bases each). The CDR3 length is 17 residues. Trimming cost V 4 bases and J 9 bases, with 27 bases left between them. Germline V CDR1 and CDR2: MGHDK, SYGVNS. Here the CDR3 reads CASSGGDQDTVTAAQYF. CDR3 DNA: TGTGCCAGCAGTGGAGGGGACCAGGACACCGTCACGGCGGCCCAGTACTTC.

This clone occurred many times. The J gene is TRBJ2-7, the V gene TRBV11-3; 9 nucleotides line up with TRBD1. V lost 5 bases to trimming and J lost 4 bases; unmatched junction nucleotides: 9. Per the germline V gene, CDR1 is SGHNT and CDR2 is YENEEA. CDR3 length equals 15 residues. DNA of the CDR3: TGTGCCAGCAGCCCGACCGGGACAGGGCGGTACGAGCAGTACTTC. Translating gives CASSPTGTGRYEQYF. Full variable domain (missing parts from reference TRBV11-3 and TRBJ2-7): EAGVVQSPRYKIIEKKQPVAFWCNPISGHNTLYWYLQNLGQGPELLIRYENEEAVDDSQLPKDRFSAERLKGVDSTLKIQPAELGDSAVYLCASSPTGTGRYEQYFGPGTRLTVT.